This entry describes one T cell receptor (beta chain). No antigen is known for it. The study made its TCR cDNA through 5'RACE template switching. That step introduced a universal primer site along with UMIs. TCRdb reanalysed the 5' RACE reads using MiXCR and keeps one entry per CDR3 protein. The sample has under 400,000 distinct CDR3 sequences, approximately 13% seen once. This entry is derived from a study of T cells after yellow fever vaccination. Overall study results and limits: Booster sampling recovered most clones from primary vaccination (under 98% CD4, around 88% CD8). Repertoires sorted by FACS could include abundant clonotypes that are contaminants from the bulk population.

The TCR originated in a man younger than 35 who received the YFV17D yellow fever vaccine. The sequencing used CD4+ T cells sorted from PBMCs, collected 15 days after the yellow fever booster vaccination.

CDR3 coding DNA: TGCAGCGTTGAGAAGGGGGGCCGGGGAAACACTGAAGCTTTCTTT. Protein product: CSVEKGGRGNTEAFF. The chain couples TRBV29-1 to TRBJ1-1; possible D gene TRBD1, 6 bases. V lost 3 bases and J 2 bases, leaving 16 bases between the germline ends. Germline CDR1 SQVTM, CDR2 ANQGSEA. The CDR3 is made up of 15 amino acids.